The present TCR beta chain was sequenced within a study of cytomegalovirus exposure and HLA in healthy donors. At the level of the study: An early release of data contained around 80 million unique TCRs, which came from HLA-typed donors. Whole-study results and caveats: The authors later linked a missense DCLRE1C variant to TCR beta V- and J-gene trimming.

Germline V gene data show CDR1 as MGHRA and CDR2 as YSYEKL. CDR3 length: 15 residues. Trimming shortened V by 1 base and J by 1 base, and 10 bases separated the two germline ends. Samples came from healthy bone marrow donors. This clone has a handful of counts. The antigen is not known. The primer mix had 60 Vbeta and 13 Jbeta primers. The method was immunoSEQ multiplex PCR; TCRdb's version includes in-frame clones alone and lacks a portion of them. The table lists 150,000 to 200,000 clones, 84% of them singletons, with about 0.24% in the top ten. This sequence was found in a boy between 10 and 17 years old in good health and CMV-seronegative. The chain combines TRBV4-1 with TRBJ1-1, with a tentative D call TRBD1 (5 bases). The sequenced sample consisted of PBMCs. CDR3 in amino acids: CASSQVGQGNTEAFF. The CDR3, as DNA: TGCGCCAGCAGCCAAGTGGGGCAGGGGAACACTGAAGCTTTCTTT.